Listed below are T cell receptor beta chains from one sample, sequenced in a study of cytomegalovirus exposure and HLA in healthy donors. Assay: immunoSEQ multiplex PCR; the TCRdb copy retains only in-frame clones and omits some. The sample holds about 360,000 clones, 86% seen once. Sequenced input: PBMCs. Receptors were obtained from a woman under 30 in good health and CMV-seronegative. Both conserved end residues are part of each CDR3. D genes are given only for firm matches. Clone size is stated in some rows and not others, as once, few, many or a class when expanded.

>TRBV28|TRBJ2-5|NA|TRBD1
TGTGCCAGCAGTTTCAGAGGGGGCTTGGAGACCCAGTACTTC
CASSFRGGLETQYF
>TRBV6-1|TRBJ1-2|NA|NA
TGTGCCAGCAGTGAAGCGCGGGGGGCGGGCTATGGCTACACCTTC
CASSEARGAGYGYTF
>TRBV2|TRBJ1-2|NA|TRBD1
TGTGCCAGCAGTGAGGACAGGGGAAATGGCTACACCTTC
CASSEDRGNGYTF
>TRBV28|TRBJ1-5|NA|NA
TGTGCCAGCAGCGAAAGGGGGAACAATCAGCCCCAGCATTTT
CASSERGNNQPQHF
>TRBV27|TRBJ2-4|NA|NA
TGTGCCAGCAGTTTCGGAGGGGAAGCCAAAAACATTCAGTACTTC
CASSFGGEAKNIQYF
>TRBV30|TRBJ2-4|NA|TRBD2
TGTGCCTGGAGCCCTCTCCGACTAGCGGGAGGGAGTAGGAACATTCAGTACTTC
CAWSPLRLAGGSRNIQYF
>TRBV28|TRBJ2-7|NA|TRBD2
TGTGCCAGCAGACCGACTAGCCGCCTCTACGAGCAGTACTTC
CASRPTSRLYEQYF
>TRBV27|TRBJ2-1|NA|NA
TGTGCCAGCAGTCAGCTAGCAACAGACTACAATGAGCAGTTCTTC
CASSQLATDYNEQFF
>TRBV4-2|TRBJ1-4|once|NA
TGTGCCAGCAGCCAAGGGGGGGAACCCCCTCACGAAAAACTGTTTTTT
CASSQGGEPPHEKLFF
>TRBV9|TRBJ1-4|NA|NA
TGTGCCAGCAGCGCGAGAAGGGGAACTAATGAAAAACTGTTTTTT
CASSARRGTNEKLFF
>TRBV28|TRBJ2-7|NA|TRBD1
TGTGCCAGCAGTTTCGGTACAGGGGCCACCGGCTACGAGCAGTACTTC
CASSFGTGATGYEQYF
>TRBV10-3|TRBJ1-2|NA|TRBD1
TGTGCCATCAGTATTAGTAAGTTACCGACAGGGAACTATGGCTACACCTTC
CAISISKLPTGNYGYTF
>TRBV19|TRBJ2-7|NA|TRBD1
TGTGCCAGTAGGAGCCAAGGGGGCCCCTACGAGCAGTACTTC
CASRSQGGPYEQYF
>TRBV11-2|TRBJ2-1|NA|NA
TGTGCCAGCAGCCATATTGTGGGACCTGAAACGTTGGCGGGGGAGCAGTTCTTC
CASSHIVGPETLAGEQFF
>TRBV14|TRBJ2-7|NA|TRBD1
TGTGCCAGCAGCCAAGGGACAGGAACCCACGAGCAGTACTTC
CASSQGTGTHEQYF
>TRBV6-1|TRBJ2-7|NA|NA
TGTGCCAGCACAAAGGGGCTAAGCTCCTACGAGCAGTACTTC
CASTKGLSSYEQYF
>TRBV6-1|TRBJ2-1|NA|NA
TGTGCCAGCGGTCCCCTAGGGGGGGCCAATGAGCAGTTCTTC
CASGPLGGANEQFF
>TRBV29-1|TRBJ2-6|NA|NA
TGCAGCGTTGCAGGGATGGGTCTCTGGGGCTCTGGGGCCAACGTCCTGACTTTC
CSVAGMGLWGSGANVLTF
>TRBV19|TRBJ2-7|NA|TRBD2
TGTGCCAGTAGTCCCAGCGGGAGTATCAACGAGCAGTACTTC
CASSPSGSINEQYF
>TRBV5-1|TRBJ2-5|NA|NA
TGCGCCAGCAGCCTAGGAACTACGGGAAGGCAAGAGACCCAGTACTTC
CASSLGTTGRQETQYF
>TRBV6-1|TRBJ1-5|NA|NA
TGTGCCAGCAGTGACCTCCATCAGCCCCAGCATTTT
CASSDLHQPQHF
>TRBV30|TRBJ2-3|once|TRBD2
TGTGCCTGGAGTATAGCGGGAGGACCTAGCACAGATACGCAGTATTTT
CAWSIAGGPSTDTQYF
>TRBV5-1|TRBJ1-4|NA|NA
TGCGCCAGAGAGCTTATGTTTGAAAAACTGTTTTTT
CARELMFEKLFF
>TRBV5-1|TRBJ2-3|NA|TRBD1
TGCGCCAGCAGCTCATCCGGGACAGGTGGGGATACGCAGTATTTT
CASSSSGTGGDTQYF
>TRBV27|TRBJ1-6|NA|TRBD1
TGTGCCAGCAGTTTCGCCACAGCCCAGGGGACAGGGTATGCAGGTTCACCCCTCCACTTT
CASSFATAQGTGYAGSPLHF
>TRBV4-1|TRBJ1-1|few|TRBD1
TGCGCCAGCAGCCAAGACAGCTCAGGGGGCCGAGCTTTCTTT
CASSQDSSGGRAFF
>TRBV4-1|TRBJ2-3|NA|TRBD2
TGCGCCAGCAGCCACAAGATGGTCGAGCGGGGGACCCCTAGCACAGATACGCAGTATTTT
CASSHKMVERGTPSTDTQYF
>TRBV30|TRBJ2-1|NA|TRBD2
TGTGCCTGGAAGGGCGGACTAGCAGGCGGTCGCGAGCAGTTCTTC
CAWKGGLAGGREQFF
>TRBV5-1|TRBJ2-1|NA|TRBD2
TGCGCCAGCAGCTTAGTGGGAGGGTCCTACAATGAGCAGTTCTTC
CASSLVGGSYNEQFF
>TRBV11-2|TRBJ1-1|NA|NA
TGTGCCAGCAGCTTAGATCGGGGGGGCACTGAAGCTTTCTTT
CASSLDRGGTEAFF
>TRBV18|TRBJ1-1|NA|NA
TGTGCCAGCTCACCTTTTCTTGCGAGAGGCGCCACTGAAGCTTTCTTT
CASSPFLARGATEAFF
>TRBV7-9|TRBJ1-6|NA|NA
TGTGCCAGCAGCTTACCAGGGTGGAATTCACCCCTCCACTTT
CASSLPGWNSPLHF
>TRBV10-2|TRBJ2-1|NA|NA
TGCGCCAGCAGTGAGGAGTCGGACAGTACCTACAATGAGCAGTTCTTC
CASSEESDSTYNEQFF
>TRBV25-1|TRBJ1-2|once|NA
TGTGCCAGCAGTCCGGGGAGTTTAAGAAGGAACTATGGCTACACCTTC
CASSPGSLRRNYGYTF
>TRBV6-5|TRBJ2-7|once|NA
TGTGCCAGCAGTTACTCTATGGGGGCCGACTACGAGCAGTACTTC
CASSYSMGADYEQYF
>TRBV5-4|TRBJ2-3|NA|NA
TGTGCCAGCAGCTTGCCCGGGTACAGCACAGATACGCAGTATTTT
CASSLPGYSTDTQYF
>TRBV15|TRBJ1-4|NA|NA
TGTGCCACCAGAGCGGGGCTTCTAGATGAAAAACTGTTTTTT
CATRAGLLDEKLFF
>TRBV27|TRBJ2-2|NA|TRBD2
TGTGCCAGCAGCCCTTGGGGGGGGAGCACCGGGGAGCTGTTTTTT
CASSPWGGSTGELFF
>TRBV2|TRBJ2-1|NA|TRBD2
TGTGCCAGCATGCCGGGTAGCGGGAGTATCTACAATGAGCAGTTCTTC
CASMPGSGSIYNEQFF
>TRBV7-8|TRBJ2-2|NA|NA
TGTGCCAGCACCTCACAGGGTGTTCGTGCCGGGGAGCTGTTTTTT
CASTSQGVRAGELFF
>TRBV7-2|TRBJ2-4|NA|TRBD2
TGTGCCAGCAGCTTAGGGACTAGCATTCGCAGGAACATTCAGTACTTC
CASSLGTSIRRNIQYF
>TRBV5-6|TRBJ1-6|many|NA
TGTGCCAGCAGCCCGGGAGACGGGAATTCACCCCTCCACTTT
CASSPGDGNSPLHF
>TRBV5-1|TRBJ2-7|few|NA
TGCGCCAGCAGCTTGGACCGGGGGAACCGCTACGAGCAGTACTTC
CASSLDRGNRYEQYF
>TRBV5-4|TRBJ2-1|NA|TRBD1
TGTGCCAGCAGCCCTGGGACAGCGAAAGGGGAGCAGTTCTTC
CASSPGTAKGEQFF
>TRBV11-2|TRBJ2-1|NA|TRBD2
TGTGCCAGCAGCGTTACTAGCGGGGGGGCTGAGGAGCAGTTCTTC
CASSVTSGGAEEQFF
>TRBV2|TRBJ1-1|NA|NA
TGTGCCAGCAGTGATTCGGCAGGGGACACTGAAGCTTTCTTT
CASSDSAGDTEAFF
>TRBV28|TRBJ1-3|NA|NA
TGTGCCAGCAGTAATCAGCCCGTTACTACTGGAAACACCATATATTTT
CASSNQPVTTGNTIYF
>TRBV6-4|TRBJ2-5|NA|TRBD2
TGTGCCAGCAGTGACCTGAGCGGGGTGAGGTGCGGAGAGACCCAGTACTTC
CASSDLSGVRCGETQYF
>TRBV2|TRBJ1-6|NA|NA
TGTGCCAGCAGAAGATTGGACAGCTTCCAGAATTCACCCCTCCACTTT
CASRRLDSFQNSPLHF
>TRBV27|TRBJ2-3|NA|NA
TGTGCCAGCAGTTTAATAGACGGGAAGGATACGCAGTATTTT
CASSLIDGKDTQYF
>TRBV6-6|TRBJ2-3|once|NA
TGTGCCAGCAGTCTCTTCGGTCCAGATACGCAGTATTTT
CASSLFGPDTQYF
>TRBV5-1|TRBJ2-1|NA|TRBD2
TGCGCCAGCAGCTCGACTAGCGCGGGAATGCAGTTCTTC
CASSSTSAGMQFF
>TRBV4-1|TRBJ2-3|NA|TRBD1
TGCGCCAGCAGCCGACAGGGCTCCGCTAGCACAGATACGCAGTATTTT
CASSRQGSASTDTQYF